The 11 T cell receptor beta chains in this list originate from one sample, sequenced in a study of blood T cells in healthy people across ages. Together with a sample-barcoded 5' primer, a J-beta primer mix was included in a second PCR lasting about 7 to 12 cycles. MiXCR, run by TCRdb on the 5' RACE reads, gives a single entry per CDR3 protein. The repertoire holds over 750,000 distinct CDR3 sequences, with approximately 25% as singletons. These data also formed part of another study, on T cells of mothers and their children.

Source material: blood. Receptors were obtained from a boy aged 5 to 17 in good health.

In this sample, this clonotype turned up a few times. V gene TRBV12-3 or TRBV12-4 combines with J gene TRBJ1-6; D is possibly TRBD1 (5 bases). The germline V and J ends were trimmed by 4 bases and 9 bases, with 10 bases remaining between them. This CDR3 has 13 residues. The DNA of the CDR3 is TGTGCCAGCAGTTATGGGACGTTTTCACCCCTCCACTTT. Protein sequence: CASSYGTFSPLHF.

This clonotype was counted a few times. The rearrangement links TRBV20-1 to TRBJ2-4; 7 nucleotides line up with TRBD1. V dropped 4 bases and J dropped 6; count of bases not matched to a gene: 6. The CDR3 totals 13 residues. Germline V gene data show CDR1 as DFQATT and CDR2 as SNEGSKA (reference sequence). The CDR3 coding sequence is TGCAGTGCTACCCAGGGGGTGGGAAACATTCAGTACTTC. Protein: CSATQGVGNIQYF.

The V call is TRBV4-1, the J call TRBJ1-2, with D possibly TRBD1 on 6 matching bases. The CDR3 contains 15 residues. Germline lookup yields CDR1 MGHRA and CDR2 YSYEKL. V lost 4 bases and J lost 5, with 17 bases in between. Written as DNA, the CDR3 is TGCGCCAGCAGCCTACTCGGGACAAGCACTTATGGCTACACCTTC. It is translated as CASSLLGTSTYGYTF.

The CDR3: CASSLVASPQETQYF. As DNA, the CDR3 is TGCGCCAGCAGCTTAGTTGCTAGTCCACAAGAGACCCAGTACTTC. The chain uses TRBV5-1 and TRBJ2-5, with unresolved D. CDR1 is SGHRS and CDR2 is YFSETQ in the germline V gene. The V end lost 2 bases, the J end lost 2 bases, and 13 bases lay between the germline ends. CDR3 length: 15 amino acids.

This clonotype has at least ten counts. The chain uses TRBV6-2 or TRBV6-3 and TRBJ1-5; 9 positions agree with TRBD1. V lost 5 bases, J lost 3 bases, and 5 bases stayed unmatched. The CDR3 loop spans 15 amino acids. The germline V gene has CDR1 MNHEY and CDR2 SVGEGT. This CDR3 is CASSPWDRVNQPQHF. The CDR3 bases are TGTGCCAGCAGTCCCTGGGACAGGGTCAATCAGCCCCAGCATTTT.

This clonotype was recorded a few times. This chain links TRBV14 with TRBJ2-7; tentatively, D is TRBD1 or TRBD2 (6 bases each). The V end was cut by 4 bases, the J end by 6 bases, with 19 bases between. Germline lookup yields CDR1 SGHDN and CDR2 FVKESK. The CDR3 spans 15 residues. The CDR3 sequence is CASSPGGARVSEQYF. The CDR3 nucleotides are TGTGCCAGCAGCCCCGGGGGCGCGCGGGTGAGCGAGCAGTACTTC. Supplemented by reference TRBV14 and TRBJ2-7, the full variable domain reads EAGVTQFPSHSVIEKGQTVTLRCDPISGHDNLYWYRRVMGKEIKFLLHFVKESKQDESGMPNNRFLAERTGGTYSTLKVQPAELEDSGVYFCASSPGGARVSEQYFGPGTRLTVT.

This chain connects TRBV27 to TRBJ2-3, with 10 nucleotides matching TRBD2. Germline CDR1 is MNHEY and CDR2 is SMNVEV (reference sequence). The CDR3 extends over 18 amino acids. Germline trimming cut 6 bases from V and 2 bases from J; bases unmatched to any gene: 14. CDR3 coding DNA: TGTGCCAGCAGAAGTTGGGGAGCGGGAGGGTTGGTCACAGATACGCAGTATTTT. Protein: CASRSWGAGGLVTDTQYF.

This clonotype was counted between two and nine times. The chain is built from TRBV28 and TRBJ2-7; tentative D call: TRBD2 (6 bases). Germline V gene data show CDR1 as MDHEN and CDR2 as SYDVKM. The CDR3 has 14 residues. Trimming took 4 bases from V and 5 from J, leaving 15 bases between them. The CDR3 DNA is TGTGCCAGCAGTTCGGGCAGTGGGAGGCACGAGCAGTACTTC. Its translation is CASSSGSGRHEQYF. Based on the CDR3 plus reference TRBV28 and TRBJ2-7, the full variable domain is DVKVTQSSRYLVKRTGEKVFLECVQDMDHENMFWYRQDPGLGLRLIYFSYDVKMKEKGDIPEGYSVSREKKERFSLILESASTNQTSMYLCASSSGSGRHEQYFGPGTRLTVT.

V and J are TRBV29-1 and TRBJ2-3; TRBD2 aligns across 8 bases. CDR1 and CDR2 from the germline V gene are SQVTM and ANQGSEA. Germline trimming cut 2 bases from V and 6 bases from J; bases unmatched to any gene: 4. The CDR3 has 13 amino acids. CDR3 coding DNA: TGCAGCGTTGAACGGGGGGGCCCGGATACGCAGTATTTT. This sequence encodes CSVERGGPDTQYF.

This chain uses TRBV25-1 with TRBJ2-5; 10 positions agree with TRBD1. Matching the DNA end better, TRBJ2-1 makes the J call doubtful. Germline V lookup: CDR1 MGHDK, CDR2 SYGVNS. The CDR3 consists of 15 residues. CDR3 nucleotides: TGTGCCAGCAGTGGGGACAGGGGAGCCTACAATGAGCAGTTCTTC. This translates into CASSGDRGAYNEQFF.

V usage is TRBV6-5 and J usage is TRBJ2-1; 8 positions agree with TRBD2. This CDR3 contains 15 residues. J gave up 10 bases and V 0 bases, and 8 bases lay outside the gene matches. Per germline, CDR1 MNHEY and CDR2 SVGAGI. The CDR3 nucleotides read TGTGCCAGCAGTTACTCTAGCGGGGACTCAGGGGAGCAGTTCTTC. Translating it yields CASSYSSGDSGEQFF.